The 8 T cell receptor beta chains in this list originate from one sample, sequenced in a study of cytomegalovirus exposure and HLA in healthy donors. Generated by immunoSEQ multiplex PCR, the TCRdb table keeps only in-frame clones and is missing some. The sample includes about 400,000 clones, 70% to 90% of them seen just once. What was sequenced was PBMCs. The receptors derive from a woman younger than 30 in good health and CMV-seronegative.

In its sample, this clone was seen once. This chain joins TRBV28 and TRBJ1-5, with TRBD1 as a possible D gene (5 bases). The CDR3 runs to 14 residues. Germline assignment: CDR1 MDHEN and CDR2 SYDVKM. With 2 bases removed from V and 7 bases from J, the gap between germline ends came to 12 bases. The CDR3 region is CASSLGGLLQPQHF. The CDR3 bases are TGTGCCAGCAGTTTAGGGGGACTGCTGCAGCCCCAGCATTTT.

This clone showed up just once. V usage is TRBV19 and J usage is TRBJ2-6, with a weak D call TRBD1 (6 bases). Looked up from germline, CDR1 is LNHDA and CDR2 is SQIVND (reference sequence). CDR3 length: 17 residues. Between the trimmed V and J ends, which lost 6 bases and 0 bases, there was a span of 15 bases. DNA for the CDR3: TGTGCCAGTAGCCACAGGGTGTTGAACTCTGGGGCCAACGTCCTGACTTTC. The encoded protein is CASSHRVLNSGANVLTF. The entire variable domain, with the rest obtained from reference TRBV19 and TRBJ2-6, is as follows: DGGITQSPKYLFRKEGQNVTLSCEQNLNHDAMYWYRQDPGQGLRLIYYSQIVNDFQKGDIAEGYSVSREKKESFPLTVTSAQKNPTAFYLCASSHRVLNSGANVLTFGAGSRLTVL.

The V and J genes are TRBV7-2 and TRBJ1-1, with D possibly matching TRBD1 (5 bases). V was cut by 3 bases and J by 3 bases, with 8 bases left in between. Germline V gene lookup returns CDR1 SGHTA and CDR2 FQGNSA. The CDR3 extends over 13 amino acids. CDR3 sequence (DNA): TGTGCCAGCAGCTTGACAGTTCACACTGAAGCTTTCTTT. Amino acids: CASSLTVHTEAFF.

The V and J genes are TRBV27 and TRBJ2-7, with 7 nucleotides matching TRBD2. Germline CDR1 reads MNHEY; CDR2 reads SMNVEV (reference sequence). After removal of 5 bases from V and 4 bases from J, the junction contained 11 bases not matched to a gene. The CDR3 is made up of 15 amino acids. The CDR3 is CASSPSPLGGYEQYF. As DNA, the CDR3 is TGTGCCAGCAGTCCCTCCCCGTTGGGGGGGTACGAGCAGTACTTC.

The chain recombines TRBV29-1 with TRBJ2-7; D is perhaps TRBD1 (6 bases). V shed 5 bases and J shed 3 bases, with 14 bases lying between them. Looked up from germline, CDR1 is SQVTM and CDR2 is ANQGSEA. The CDR3 loop spans 13 amino acids. The CDR3 DNA reads as TGCAGCGTTAAACAGGGAATAGGCTACGAGCAGTACTTC. This codes for CSVKQGIGYEQYF.

The chain joins TRBV6-5 to TRBJ2-5, with a weak D call TRBD2 (6 bases). V was cut by 2 bases and J by 2 bases, with 12 bases left in between. CDR3 length: 15 amino acids. Germline values: CDR1 MNHEY, CDR2 SVGAGI. Here the CDR3 DNA reads TGTGCCAGCAGTTACGCGGGGAGAGCGCAAGAGACCCAGTACTTC. Encoded protein: CASSYAGRAQETQYF.

The rearrangement joins TRBV27 to TRBJ2-7, with 14 bases identical to TRBD2. The germline CDR1 and CDR2 sequences are MNHEY and SMNVEV (reference sequence). The CDR3 covers 15 residues. The ends lost 6 bases at V and 6 bases at J; junction bases unmatched: 7. This chain's CDR3 is CASRTGLAGVREQYF. CDR3 nucleotide sequence: TGTGCCAGCAGAACGGGACTAGCGGGAGTTCGCGAGCAGTACTTC.

The genes are TRBV30 and TRBJ1-1; D is possibly TRBD1 (5 bases). Trimming shortened V by 3 bases and J by 3 bases, and 14 bases separated the two germline ends. Germline CDR1 reads GTSNPN; CDR2 reads SVGIG (reference sequence). The length of the CDR3 is 14 residues. The CDR3 loop is CAWRTGRGDTEAFF. The CDR3 bases are TGTGCCTGGAGAACGGGGCGGGGGGACACTGAAGCTTTCTTT.